Following are 5 T cell receptor beta chains from one sample sequenced in a study of T cell responses to AZD1222 COVID-19 vaccine. The protocol was immunoSEQ multiplex PCR, while the TCRdb copy is restricted to in-frame clones and leaves out a portion. The sample holds around 100,000 clones, 87% seen once. The sample was peripheral blood, taken on day 0 of AZD1222 vaccination. Source of these receptors: an adult in good health.

This rearrangement joins TRBV9 to TRBJ1-1, with a possible D match to TRBD1 (6 bases). CDR3 size: 14 residues. V lost 2 bases to trimming and J lost 5 bases, with 13 bases between them. CDR1 is SGDLS and CDR2 is YYNGEE in the germline V gene. In nucleotides, the CDR3 is TGTGCCAGCAGCGTGGGAGGGGGAAGAACTGAAGCTTTCTTT. Residues: CASSVGGGRTEAFF.

The chain combines TRBV7-3 with TRBJ2-5; maybe TRBD1 (6 bases). This CDR3 contains 15 residues. Trimming stripped 5 bases from V and 4 bases from J, with 17 bases between. Germline CDR1 and CDR2: SGHTA and FQGTGA. Here the CDR3 reads CASSAGPGARETQYF. For the CDR3, the DNA is TGTGCCAGCAGCGCCGGGCCAGGGGCGAGAGAGACCCAGTACTTC.

The chain recombines TRBV5-1 with TRBJ1-5; 8 bases fit TRBD1. This CDR3 is built from 16 residues. Germline lookup yields CDR1 SGHRS and CDR2 YFSETQ. The junction had 8 bases not matched to a gene; V was cut back by 3 bases and J by 3 bases. CDR3 region: CASSYGTGEDNQPQHF. CDR3 DNA sequence: TGCGCCAGCAGCTACGGGACAGGTGAAGACAATCAGCCCCAGCATTTT.

This chain connects TRBV3-1 (or the pseudogene TRBV3-2) to TRBJ2-5, with D uncertain. This CDR3 spans 11 amino acids. V was shortened by 1 base and J by 5 bases, with 2 bases between the two germline ends. Per germline, CDR1 LGHDT and CDR2 YNNKEL (reference sequence). The CDR3 DNA reads TGTGCCAGCAGCCAAGGGGAGACCCAGTACTTC. Its translation is CASSQGETQYF.

The genes are TRBV2 and TRBJ2-2; tentatively, D is TRBD2 (6 bases). V was trimmed by 4 bases and J by 3 bases, leaving 12 bases between them. Germline CDR1 and CDR2: SNHLY and FYNNEI. This CDR3 has 15 residues. CDR3 residues: CASSVAEGHTGELFF. In DNA form, the CDR3 reads TGTGCCAGCAGTGTCGCGGAGGGCCACACCGGGGAGCTGTTTTTT.